The clone carrying this T cell receptor (beta chain) has a handful of counts. Through a sample-barcoded 5' primer and a J-beta primer mix, a second PCR was run for roughly 7 to 12 cycles. One entry per CDR3 protein results from TCRdb running MiXCR on the 5' RACE reads. The table has hundreds of thousands of distinct CDR3 sequences, about three fifths seen once. This record belongs to a study of blood T cells in healthy people across ages. The V end lost 1 base, the J end lost 2 bases, and 9 bases lay between the germline ends. The CDR3 covers 14 residues. Germline-derived CDR1 and CDR2 are SGHTA and FQGNSA.

This chain connects TRBV7-2 to TRBJ2-7; D ambiguous. The material sequenced was blood. This receptor was obtained from a man under 40 in good health. The CDR3 sequence: CASSLGTVTYEQYF. In DNA, the CDR3 is TGTGCCAGCAGCTTAGGGACGGTAACCTACGAGCAGTACTTC.